This TCR beta chain appears in the sequencing data of a study of human T cells and chemical hapten exposure. Study overall: Researchers reported sensitizing a 2 cm by 2 cm upper inner arm skin site with 2% DPC. Patients had diphenylcyclopropenone applied to the scalp weekly throughout the approximately 22-week study. Study-level results: Expanded TCRs grouped into significantly more large CDR3 similarity clusters than controls produced.

Regarding time point: pre-sensitization, week 0. Regarding treatment: therapeutic diphenylcyclopropenone sensitization with weekly scalp DPC. Individual cDNA molecules (in the library) carried attached unique molecular identifiers. MiXCR was run by TCRdb on the RACE reads, yielding one entry per CDR3 protein. The sample lists roughly 100,000 distinct CDR3 sequences; roughly 10% were seen once. J gave up 4 bases and V 5 bases, and 10 bases lay outside the gene matches. This CDR3 spans 16 amino acids. Germline V CDR1 and CDR2: SGHAT, FQNNGV. In its sample, this clonotype was seen a few times. What it binds is not known.

The chain has TRBV11-2 and TRBJ1-3, with 8 bases matching TRBD1. The clonotype originates from a woman aged 60-75 years with alopecia areata. Some clones in this sample may be carry-over from other donors' samples. Specimen: whole blood, collected in connection with sensitization to the hapten diphenylcyclopropenone (DPC). In DNA, the CDR3 is TGTGCCAGCAGCCCCCAGGACAGGGCTATCGGAAACACCATATATTTT. Protein product: CASSPQDRAIGNTIYF.